This TCR beta chain comes out of a study of blood T cell repertoires in COVID-19 (dated by TCRdb to 2020 to 2021). General notes on the study: Collaborator samples came from the United States, Italy and Spain and covered acute and convalescent phases of COVID-19. The prospective study material was composed of cDNA or gDNA derived from T cells, B-cell-depleted T cells, or PBMCs. The dataset comprised deeply sampled blood TCRbeta repertoires from subjects exposed to, actively infected with, or recovered from COVID-19. A freely available public database, intended as a resource for researchers studying the immune response to SARS-CoV-2, is where the repertoires were released. Samples were obtained from the ongoing ImmuneRACE study (first 160 participants) and from 950 to 1,500 subjects provided by 6 global collaborators. A de-identified subject ID, COVID-19 status, age in years and sex were almost always included in the sample metadata. HLA class I and class II types, where available, came from metadata supplied by the sample provider rather than from assay-based typing.

As regards this clone: What antigen it recognizes has not been identified. Qualities for individual bases were not recorded, and no much larger clone is one base off.

The paper as a whole reports these results and caveats: The amount of clinical and demographic metadata varied by source and participant and was provided uncurated.

TCRbeta CDR3 regions were amplified from genomic DNA by means of the immunoSEQ Assay, a bias-controlled multiplex PCR. Per the source publication's procedure: The number of nucleated cells in each sample was estimated from the amplification of reference gene primers within the assay. Sequence reads were collapsed and filtered to measure the absolute abundance of every unique TCRbeta CDR3 rearrangement. For each sample, productive Simpson clonality was calculated as the square root of Simpson's diversity index across productive rearrangements. In its TCRdb copy, this immuneACCESS table keeps in-frame sequences only and misses some clones. Where compared with another copy, unresolved V genes explain less than half of these, and the others have no known cause. That table gives V, J and clone size, and the DNA gave D and trimming. Counted in this sample were tens of thousands of clones; 80% to 85% of them appeared once. The ten largest clones take up under 5% of the sample.

Whole blood was collected in K2EDTA tubes by collaborating institutions according to the institutions' own protocols. For TCRbeta analysis, collaborator samples were shipped as frozen whole blood, as isolated PBMCs, or as DNA extracted from either sample type. CDR1 and CDR2, per the germline V gene, are SQVTM and ANQGSEA. Including cysteine and phenylalanine, the CDR3 has 13 amino acids. The entry retains the CDR3 DNA only, 39 bases that are in frame from base 1. Here V drops 7 bases and J drops 6 bases, and the junction holds 9 bases not matched to any gene. This sequence originates from a woman aged 55-75 years with acute or convalescent COVID-19. The rearranged segments are TRBV29-1 and TRBJ1-1; 9 middle bases align to TRBD1. The sequenced material came from peripheral blood. The CDR3 here reads CSGMTGGLSEAFF. The nucleotide sequence reads as follows: TGCAGCGGCATGACAGGGGGATTGTCTGAAGCTTTCTTT.